This is a list of T cell receptor beta chains from one sample in a study of blood T cell repertoires in COVID-19. Profiling relied on immunoSEQ multiplex PCR, and the TCRdb table lists in-frame clones only, not all of them. Seen here are more than 75,000 clones, about 91% observed once, and the top ten hold roughly 8.1%. Sample: peripheral blood. Source of these receptors: a woman aged 70 to 79 with acute or convalescent COVID-19. The CDR3 runs from the conserved cysteine through the conserved F or W. A D gene is named only where the DNA matches it firmly. Clone sizes are given selectively: once, few, many, or a class where the clone is expanded.

j_call: TRBJ2-1; v_call: TRBV29-1; d_call: TRBD1; clone_size: NA; cdr3_aa: CSANRGSNNEQFF; cdr3_nt: TGCAGCGCTAACAGGGGTTCGAACAATGAGCAGTTCTTC
j_call: TRBJ2-6; v_call: TRBV5-5; d_call: TRBD1; clone_size: NA; cdr3_aa: CASSATGAGANVLTF; cdr3_nt: TGTGCCAGCAGCGCAACAGGGGCTGGGGCCAACGTCCTGACTTTC
j_call: TRBJ2-2; v_call: TRBV7-3; d_call: NA; clone_size: once; cdr3_aa: CASSLISGTGELFF; cdr3_nt: TGTGCCAGCAGCTTAATTTCAGGGACCGGGGAGCTGTTTTTT
j_call: TRBJ1-1; v_call: TRBV27; d_call: TRBD1; clone_size: NA; cdr3_aa: CASSWDRGHVEAFF; cdr3_nt: TGTGCCAGCAGTTGGGACAGGGGGCATGTTGAAGCTTTCTTT
j_call: TRBJ2-5; v_call: TRBV5-1; d_call: NA; clone_size: NA; cdr3_aa: CASSSNRAETQYF; cdr3_nt: TGCGCCAGCAGCTCCAACAGGGCCGAGACCCAGTACTTC
j_call: TRBJ2-2; v_call: TRBV10-3; d_call: NA; clone_size: NA; cdr3_aa: CAISQNTGELFF; cdr3_nt: TGTGCCATCAGTCAGAACACCGGGGAGCTGTTTTTT
j_call: TRBJ2-5; v_call: TRBV13; d_call: NA; clone_size: once; cdr3_aa: CASSLGDKQETQYF; cdr3_nt: TGTGCCAGCAGCTTGGGGGACAAGCAAGAGACCCAGTACTTC
j_call: TRBJ1-5; v_call: TRBV24-1; d_call: TRBD1; clone_size: NA; cdr3_aa: CATSDSKIRGPYQPQHF; cdr3_nt: TGTGCCACCAGTGATTCCAAGATCAGGGGGCCTTATCAGCCCCAGCATTTT
j_call: TRBJ2-7; v_call: TRBV18; d_call: TRBD1; clone_size: NA; cdr3_aa: CASSHGQGAYEQYF; cdr3_nt: TGTGCCAGCTCACACGGACAGGGGGCTTACGAGCAGTACTTC
j_call: TRBJ2-3; v_call: TRBV23-1; d_call: NA; clone_size: NA; cdr3_aa: CASSQSSEGHTDTQYF; cdr3_nt: TGCGCCAGCAGTCAATCCTCCGAGGGCCACACAGATACGCAGTATTTT
j_call: TRBJ2-1; v_call: TRBV19; d_call: TRBD1; clone_size: NA; cdr3_aa: CASGTDYNEQFF; cdr3_nt: TGTGCCAGCGGGACAGATTACAATGAGCAGTTCTTC
j_call: TRBJ1-4; v_call: TRBV4-2; d_call: NA; clone_size: NA; cdr3_aa: CASSQGGSAGSGEKLFF; cdr3_nt: TGTGCCAGCAGCCAAGGGGGGAGTGCGGGGTCGGGTGAAAAACTGTTTTTT
j_call: TRBJ2-2; v_call: TRBV18; d_call: NA; clone_size: NA; cdr3_aa: CASSPRTDHTGELFF; cdr3_nt: TGTGCCAGCTCACCGCGGACAGACCACACCGGGGAGCTGTTTTTT
j_call: TRBJ2-3; v_call: TRBV6-5; d_call: NA; clone_size: NA; cdr3_aa: CASRSDATFTDTQYF; cdr3_nt: TGTGCCAGCAGATCAGATGCAACCTTCACAGATACGCAGTATTTT
j_call: TRBJ1-4; v_call: TRBV15; d_call: NA; clone_size: NA; cdr3_aa: CATHPAGRDEKLFF; cdr3_nt: TGTGCCACCCACCCCGCGGGACGGGATGAAAAACTGTTTTTT
j_call: TRBJ2-1; v_call: TRBV7-9; d_call: NA; clone_size: NA; cdr3_aa: CALSINEQFF; cdr3_nt: TGTGCCCTAAGTATCAATGAGCAGTTCTTC
j_call: TRBJ1-1; v_call: TRBV7-9; d_call: NA; clone_size: NA; cdr3_aa: CASSLLTDTEAFF; cdr3_nt: TGTGCCAGCAGCCTCCTGACAGACACTGAAGCTTTCTTT
j_call: TRBJ1-5; v_call: TRBV19; d_call: NA; clone_size: NA; cdr3_aa: CASSSRLGNQPQHF; cdr3_nt: TGTGCCAGTAGCTCCCGTCTCGGCAATCAGCCCCAGCATTTT
j_call: TRBJ1-4; v_call: TRBV10-1; d_call: NA; clone_size: NA; cdr3_aa: CASRNREQREVPAANEKLFF; cdr3_nt: TGCGCCAGCAGAAACAGGGAGCAGCGGGAGGTTCCAGCGGCCAATGAAAAACTGTTTTTT
j_call: TRBJ1-2; v_call: TRBV6-5; d_call: NA; clone_size: NA; cdr3_aa: CASRPFERVKDGYTF; cdr3_nt: TGTGCCAGCAGACCCTTCGAGCGGGTTAAGGATGGCTACACCTTC
j_call: TRBJ2-1; v_call: TRBV5-4; d_call: NA; clone_size: NA; cdr3_aa: CASSLALDNEQFF; cdr3_nt: TGTGCCAGCAGCTTGGCCCTAGACAATGAGCAGTTCTTC
j_call: TRBJ1-1; v_call: TRBV3-1/TRBV3-2; d_call: NA; clone_size: NA; cdr3_aa: CASSQDYPDRGAFF; cdr3_nt: TGTGCCAGCAGCCAAGATTATCCGGATCGCGGAGCTTTCTTT
j_call: TRBJ1-5; v_call: TRBV7-6; d_call: NA; clone_size: NA; cdr3_aa: CASSPLEGYNQPQHF; cdr3_nt: TGTGCCAGCAGCCCACTTGAGGGTTACAATCAGCCCCAGCATTTT
j_call: TRBJ2-2; v_call: TRBV24-1; d_call: TRBD1; clone_size: NA; cdr3_aa: CATSDPGQGTGELFF; cdr3_nt: TGTGCCACCAGTGATCCGGGACAGGGCACCGGGGAGCTGTTTTTT
j_call: TRBJ2-7; v_call: TRBV15; d_call: NA; clone_size: NA; cdr3_aa: CATSGIGDSLYEQYF; cdr3_nt: TGTGCCACCAGCGGCATAGGAGACAGCCTCTACGAGCAGTACTTC
j_call: TRBJ2-1; v_call: TRBV30; d_call: TRBD2; clone_size: NA; cdr3_aa: CAWSVKSSGRLQQFF; cdr3_nt: TGTGCCTGGAGTGTAAAGTCTAGCGGGCGGCTTCAGCAGTTCTTC
j_call: TRBJ1-2; v_call: TRBV2; d_call: NA; clone_size: NA; cdr3_aa: CASSQRPNYGYTF; cdr3_nt: TGTGCCAGCAGCCAGCGGCCTAACTATGGCTACACCTTC
j_call: TRBJ2-1; v_call: TRBV5-1; d_call: TRBD1; clone_size: once; cdr3_aa: CASSLDQGAFNEQFF; cdr3_nt: TGCGCCAGCAGCTTGGATCAGGGGGCGTTCAATGAGCAGTTCTTC
j_call: TRBJ1-3; v_call: TRBV7-2; d_call: NA; clone_size: once; cdr3_aa: CASSQQGGNTIYF; cdr3_nt: TGTGCCAGCAGCCAACAGGGTGGAAACACCATATATTTT
j_call: TRBJ1-5; v_call: TRBV19; d_call: TRBD1; clone_size: NA; cdr3_aa: CASSRQPGQGALGQPQHF; cdr3_nt: TGTGCCAGTAGCCGCCAACCGGGACAGGGGGCCCTGGGGCAGCCCCAGCATTTT
j_call: TRBJ2-7; v_call: TRBV2; d_call: NA; clone_size: NA; cdr3_aa: CASSKDRNYEQYF; cdr3_nt: TGTGCCAGCAGTAAGGACAGAAACTACGAGCAGTACTTC
j_call: TRBJ1-6; v_call: TRBV4-1; d_call: TRBD1; clone_size: NA; cdr3_aa: CASSQEGQGNSPLHF; cdr3_nt: TGCGCCAGCAGCCAAGAAGGACAGGGCAATTCACCCCTCCACTTT
j_call: TRBJ1-2; v_call: TRBV28; d_call: NA; clone_size: NA; cdr3_aa: CASSLGAENYGYTF; cdr3_nt: TGTGCCAGCAGTTTGGGGGCGGAGAACTATGGCTACACCTTC
j_call: TRBJ1-1; v_call: TRBV30; d_call: TRBD1; clone_size: NA; cdr3_aa: CAWTRQGWDTEAFF; cdr3_nt: TGTGCCTGGACCCGACAGGGGTGGGACACTGAAGCTTTCTTT
j_call: TRBJ2-4; v_call: TRBV20-1; d_call: NA; clone_size: NA; cdr3_aa: CSASGQGNIQYF; cdr3_nt: TGCAGTGCTAGTGGGCAGGGGAACATTCAGTACTTC
j_call: TRBJ2-1; v_call: TRBV10-3; d_call: NA; clone_size: NA; cdr3_aa: CAIADGYNEQFF; cdr3_nt: TGTGCCATAGCGGACGGATACAATGAGCAGTTCTTC
j_call: TRBJ2-1; v_call: TRBV5-1; d_call: NA; clone_size: NA; cdr3_aa: CASSLAGLATNEQFF; cdr3_nt: TGCGCCAGCAGCTTGGCCGGGCTAGCGACTAACGAGCAGTTCTTC
j_call: TRBJ2-1; v_call: TRBV19; d_call: TRBD2; clone_size: NA; cdr3_aa: CASSLGLAGYNEQFF; cdr3_nt: TGTGCCAGTAGTTTGGGCCTAGCGGGGTACAATGAGCAGTTCTTC
j_call: TRBJ1-6; v_call: TRBV2; d_call: TRBD1; clone_size: NA; cdr3_aa: CASSGSRTGNSPLHF; cdr3_nt: TGTGCCAGCAGTGGATCCCGGACAGGGAATTCACCCCTCCACTTT
j_call: TRBJ2-5; v_call: TRBV15; d_call: TRBD2; clone_size: NA; cdr3_aa: CATSIAGAETQYF; cdr3_nt: TGTGCCACCAGCATAGCGGGAGCAGAGACCCAGTACTTC
j_call: TRBJ2-7; v_call: TRBV18; d_call: TRBD1; clone_size: NA; cdr3_aa: CASSPWTGENEQYF; cdr3_nt: TGTGCCAGCTCACCTTGGACAGGGGAAAACGAGCAGTACTTC
j_call: TRBJ1-3; v_call: TRBV2; d_call: TRBD1; clone_size: NA; cdr3_aa: CASNGMSGGFNSGNTIYF; cdr3_nt: TGTGCCAGCAATGGGATGTCAGGGGGGTTTAACTCTGGAAACACCATATATTTT
j_call: TRBJ1-4; v_call: TRBV2; d_call: NA; clone_size: NA; cdr3_aa: CASRLTAGWRGNEKLFF; cdr3_nt: TGTGCCAGCAGACTCACAGCGGGGTGGCGAGGGAATGAAAAACTGTTTTTT
j_call: TRBJ2-7; v_call: TRBV4-1; d_call: TRBD1; clone_size: NA; cdr3_aa: CASSQYSSGQGLYEQYF; cdr3_nt: TGCGCCAGCAGCCAATATAGCTCAGGACAGGGGCTGTACGAGCAGTACTTC
j_call: TRBJ1-2; v_call: TRBV30; d_call: NA; clone_size: NA; cdr3_aa: CAWRPQGFTNYGYTF; cdr3_nt: TGTGCCTGGAGGCCCCAGGGGTTTACTAACTATGGCTACACCTTC
j_call: TRBJ2-2; v_call: TRBV4-1; d_call: NA; clone_size: once; cdr3_aa: CASSQGRRGTPHTGELFF; cdr3_nt: TGCGCCAGCAGCCAAGGTCGTCGGGGGACTCCACACACCGGGGAGCTGTTTTTT
j_call: TRBJ2-2; v_call: TRBV9; d_call: TRBD2; clone_size: NA; cdr3_aa: CASSVELAGGVNTGELFF; cdr3_nt: TGTGCCAGCAGCGTAGAACTAGCGGGAGGGGTGAACACCGGGGAGCTGTTTTTT
j_call: TRBJ2-5; v_call: TRBV5-1; d_call: TRBD1; clone_size: NA; cdr3_aa: CASSLYPPGQFETQYF; cdr3_nt: TGCGCCAGCAGCTTATATCCCCCGGGACAGTTCGAGACCCAGTACTTC
j_call: TRBJ2-1; v_call: TRBV27; d_call: TRBD2; clone_size: NA; cdr3_aa: CASSPGLAWDEQFF; cdr3_nt: TGTGCCAGCAGCCCCGGACTAGCCTGGGATGAGCAGTTCTTC
j_call: TRBJ2-3; v_call: TRBV2; d_call: NA; clone_size: NA; cdr3_aa: CASSGTVTDTQYF; cdr3_nt: TGTGCCAGCAGTGGAACAGTCACAGATACGCAGTATTTT
j_call: TRBJ1-2; v_call: TRBV28; d_call: NA; clone_size: NA; cdr3_aa: CASSVYPGFRGYTF; cdr3_nt: TGTGCCAGCAGCGTTTACCCAGGGTTCCGGGGCTACACCTTC
j_call: TRBJ1-1; v_call: TRBV29-1; d_call: NA; clone_size: NA; cdr3_aa: CSATEPLNTEAFF; cdr3_nt: TGCAGCGCGACAGAGCCCTTGAACACTGAAGCTTTCTTT
j_call: TRBJ1-1; v_call: TRBV28; d_call: NA; clone_size: NA; cdr3_aa: CATQLRVGTEAFF; cdr3_nt: TGTGCCACCCAACTCAGGGTGGGCACTGAAGCTTTCTTT
j_call: TRBJ2-1; v_call: TRBV5-1; d_call: TRBD1; clone_size: NA; cdr3_aa: CASSSGQLAFF; cdr3_nt: TGCGCCAGCAGCTCGGGACAGTTGGCGTTCTTC